This TCR beta chain derives from a study of blood T cell repertoires in COVID-19. Study overall: Sources were T cells, B-cell-depleted T cells, or PBMCs; the material itself was cDNA or gDNA.

Looked up from germline, CDR1 is SEHNR and CDR2 is FQNEAQ (reference sequence). The CDR3 has 18 amino acids. Losses at the gene ends were 5 bases for V and 4 bases for J; bases not matched to a gene: 14. This clone was recorded a few times. Source study methods: Nucleated cell number was recorded as an estimate derived from reference gene primer amplification. TCRdb's table, derived via immunoSEQ multiplex PCR, lists solely in-frame clones and lacks some. V and J calls and clone size are copied from that table; D and trimming were computed from the DNA. This sample carries about 350,000 clones, approximately 88% of them seen once, and the ten largest clones take approximately 9.3%.

The TCR sequence derives from a man in his thirties or forties with COVID-19, enrolled during active disease. The source material was peripheral blood. The chain carries TRBV7-9 and TRBJ2-1, with 10 bases lining up with TRBD1. CDR3 DNA: TGTGCCAGCAGCCCCCGGGACAGGGGTTTTCCTTCGTACAATGAGCAGTTCTTC. This sequence encodes CASSPRDRGFPSYNEQFF.